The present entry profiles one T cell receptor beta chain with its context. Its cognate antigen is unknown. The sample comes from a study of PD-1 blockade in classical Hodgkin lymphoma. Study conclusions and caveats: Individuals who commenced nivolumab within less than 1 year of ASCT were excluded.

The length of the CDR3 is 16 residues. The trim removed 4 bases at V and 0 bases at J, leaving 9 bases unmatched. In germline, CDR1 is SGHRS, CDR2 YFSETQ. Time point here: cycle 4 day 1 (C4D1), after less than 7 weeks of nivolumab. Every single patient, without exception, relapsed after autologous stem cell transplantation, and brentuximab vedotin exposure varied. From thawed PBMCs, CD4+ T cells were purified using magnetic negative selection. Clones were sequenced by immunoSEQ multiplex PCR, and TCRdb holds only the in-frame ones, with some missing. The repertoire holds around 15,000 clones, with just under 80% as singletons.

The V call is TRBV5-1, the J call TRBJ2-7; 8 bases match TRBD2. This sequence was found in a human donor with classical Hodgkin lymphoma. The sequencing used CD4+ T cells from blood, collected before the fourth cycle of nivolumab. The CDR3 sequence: CASSTRAGVGSYEQYF. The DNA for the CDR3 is TGCGCCAGCAGCACCAGAGCGGGAGTGGGCTCCTACGAGCAGTACTTC.